The 25 T cell receptor beta chains below all came from one sample that was sequenced in a study of shared clonotypes between healthy human individuals. The repertoire was sequenced with immunoSEQ multiplex PCR; TCRdb's copy has only in-frame clones and lacks some. This table has about 600,000 clones, around 95% appearing once. CD45RO-negative cells were positively selected for CCR7, leaving out terminally differentiated effector memory CD45RA+ cells. Sequencing used naive CD8+ T cells sorted from blood. All receptors derive from a young woman in good health.

Remarks on this clone: Other nucleotide sequences from this sample produce the same CDR3. V gene TRBV11-2 combines with J gene TRBJ1-1, with D uncertain. In germline, CDR1 is SGHAT, CDR2 FQNNGV. The CDR3 loop spans 15 amino acids. V was pared by 0 bases and J by 2 bases, with 10 bases between. The CDR3 DNA reads as TGTGCCAGCAGCTTAGATAATCCCTTAAACACTGAAGCTTTCTTT. Residues: CASSLDNPLNTEAFF.

The chain uses TRBV27 and TRBJ2-7, with TRBD1 as a possible D gene (7 bases). This CDR3 spans 14 amino acids. Between the trimmed V and J ends, which lost 6 bases and 6 bases, there was a span of 18 bases. Germline V lookup: CDR1 MNHEY, CDR2 SMNVEV (reference sequence). The CDR3 bases are TGTGCCAGCAGCCCGCTAGACAGGGACTCCGAGCAGTACTTC. Translated: CASSPLDRDSEQYF.

The chain carries TRBV16 and TRBJ2-5; possibly TRBD2 for D (6 bases). This CDR3 has 14 residues. Per the germline V gene, CDR1 is KGHSY and CDR2 is FQNENV. Trimming removed 4 bases at V and 5 bases at J, with 14 bases between. The CDR3 spells CASSPEFGGETQYF. DNA for the CDR3: TGTGCCAGCAGCCCGGAGTTCGGAGGGGAGACCCAGTACTTC.

The gene calls are TRBV27 and TRBJ2-1; weak D call: TRBD2 (9 bases). Germline assignment: CDR1 MNHEY and CDR2 SMNVEV (reference sequence). This CDR3 spans 15 amino acids. V was trimmed by 7 bases and J by 7 bases, leaving 20 bases between them. The CDR3 DNA reads as TGTGCCAGCACAGGACAGGGCAGCGGGGGGAATGAGCAGTTCTTC. Translated: CASTGQGSGGNEQFF.

On this clone itself: At the DNA level, this CDR3 is encoded by other sequences in the same sample as well. The DNA for the CDR3 is TGTGCCAGCAGTTTCACAAACACCGGGGAGCTGTTTTTT. As protein: CASSFTNTGELFF. The chain links TRBV27 to TRBJ2-2; D gene uncertain. In germline, CDR1 is MNHEY, CDR2 SMNVEV (reference sequence). The V gene lost 3 bases and the J gene lost 2 bases, with 4 bases spanning the gap. CDR3 size: 13 residues.

The rearrangement links TRBV29-1 to TRBJ2-3, with D possibly matching TRBD2 (6 bases). Looked up from germline, CDR1 is SQVTM and CDR2 is ANQGSEA. CDR3 length: 14 residues. The V gene lost 3 bases and the J gene lost 4 bases, with 14 bases spanning the gap. For the CDR3, the DNA is TGCAGCGTTGAGTGGGGGGTTTTGTCAGATACGCAGTATTTT. This encodes CSVEWGVLSDTQYF.

The chain uses TRBV18 and TRBJ2-1; 8 positions match TRBD2. The V gene's germline CDR1 is KGHSH and CDR2 LQKENI. The CDR3 consists of 16 residues. V lost 2 bases, J lost 8 bases, and 11 bases stayed unmatched. CDR3 nucleotides: TGTGCCAGCTCACCAGCACGGGAGCGGGAGAACTATGAGCAGTTCTTC. Translating gives CASSPARERENYEQFF.

The chain uses TRBV10-1 and TRBJ2-6; 7 positions match TRBD2. The CDR3 sequence is 19 residues long. With 6 bases clipped from V and 0 bases from J, the junction kept 14 bases outside the gene matches. Germline V lookup: CDR1 WNHNN, CDR2 SYGVQD (reference sequence). The CDR3 sequence: CASRPQLLAASSGANVLTF. DNA of the CDR3: TGCGCCAGCAGGCCTCAGCTCCTAGCGGCGAGCTCTGGGGCCAACGTCCTGACTTTC.

The chain recombines TRBV7-8 with TRBJ2-7; D remains ambiguous. Germline CDR1 reads SGHVS; CDR2 reads FQNEAQ. Deletions cut 1 base from V and 3 bases from J, with 7 bases between. The CDR3 length is 13 residues. CDR3 in amino acids: CASSLVIHYEQYF. CDR3 sequence (DNA): TGTGCCAGCAGCTTAGTCATCCACTACGAGCAGTACTTC.

The J gene is TRBJ2-1, the V gene TRBV28, with a tentative D call TRBD1 (6 bases). The V gene's germline CDR1 is MDHEN and CDR2 SYDVKM. CDR3 length: 16 residues. Trimming removed 7 bases at V and 1 base at J, with 17 bases between. The CDR3 is CASTSRRGGSYNEQFF. In DNA, the CDR3 is TGTGCCAGCACCTCGCGGCGAGGGGGTTCCTACAATGAGCAGTTCTTC.

This clone came up a few times. This chain joins TRBV2 and TRBJ2-5; 8 bases align to TRBD1. Trimming took 8 bases from V and 0 from J; bases not matched to a gene: 5. The CDR3 covers 14 residues. Germline V gives CDR1 SNHLY, CDR2 FYNNEI. CDR3 DNA sequence: TGTGCCAGCGCCCTGGGACAGGACCAAGAGACCCAGTACTTC. Encoded protein: CASALGQDQETQYF.

The V and J genes are TRBV27 and TRBJ2-7; 7 bases line up with TRBD2. Germline V gives CDR1 MNHEY, CDR2 SMNVEV (reference sequence). There are 14 residues in the CDR3. J lost 3 bases, V lost 3 bases, and 5 bases had no gene match. This CDR3 reads CASSFTAGNYEQYF. CDR3 sequence (DNA): TGTGCCAGCAGTTTTACAGCGGGGAACTACGAGCAGTACTTC.

V and J are TRBV29-1 and TRBJ2-7, with 7 bases that match TRBD2. Germline CDR1 is SQVTM and CDR2 is ANQGSEA. J was trimmed by 5 bases and V by 5 bases; bases with no gene match: 9. This CDR3 has 13 amino acids. The CDR3 loop is CSVLLAGDDEQYF. The DNA of the CDR3 is TGCAGCGTTCTTCTGGCGGGAGACGACGAGCAGTACTTC.

J is TRBJ2-7 and V is TRBV7-9; no definite D call. V was shortened by 3 bases and J by 1 base, with 4 bases between the two germline ends. This CDR3 comprises 12 residues. The germline V gene has CDR1 SEHNR and CDR2 FQNEAQ (reference sequence). CDR3 region: CASSLWSYEQYF. The CDR3 region has the DNA TGTGCCAGCAGCTTGTGGTCCTACGAGCAGTACTTC.

The rearrangement links TRBV27 to TRBJ2-7; D may be TRBD1 or TRBD2 (5 bases each). The germline gives CDR1 MNHEY, CDR2 SMNVEV (reference sequence). The ends were cut back, 5 bases at V and 0 bases at J, with 17 bases in the middle. The CDR3 is made up of 16 amino acids. The CDR3 protein is CASSPIGAGSSYEQYF. The CDR3 DNA sequence: TGTGCCAGCAGTCCTATCGGTGCAGGGAGCTCCTACGAGCAGTACTTC.

V usage is TRBV15 and J usage is TRBJ2-7; 7 bases match TRBD2. V gave up 0 bases and J gave up 1 base; unmatched junction bases: 6. In germline, CDR1 is LNHNV, CDR2 YYDKDF (reference sequence). The CDR3 runs to 16 residues. The CDR3 region is CATSRDRGEGSYEQYF. The DNA for the CDR3 is TGTGCCACCAGCAGAGATCGGGGGGAGGGGTCCTACGAGCAGTACTTC.

The chain links TRBV6-1 to TRBJ2-7; D may be TRBD1 (6 bases). Trimming pared 4 bases from V and 3 bases from J, leaving 10 bases between. This CDR3 spans 13 amino acids. Germline-derived CDR1 and CDR2 are MNHNS and SASEGT. CDR3 sequence: CASSVGRGYEQYF. The DNA of the CDR3 is TGTGCCAGCAGTGTGGGCAGGGGCTACGAGCAGTACTTC.

This rearrangement joins TRBV27 to TRBJ2-5, with D possibly matching TRBD1 (6 bases). The germline V gene has CDR1 MNHEY and CDR2 SMNVEV (reference sequence). Trimming pared 2 bases from V and 3 bases from J, leaving 13 bases between. CDR3 length equals 15 residues. The CDR3 spells CASSLGTTNKETQYF. Written as DNA, the CDR3 is TGTGCCAGCAGTTTAGGGACAACGAACAAAGAGACCCAGTACTTC.

V usage is TRBV6-5 and J usage is TRBJ2-2; D uncertain. The V gene's germline CDR1 is MNHEY and CDR2 SVGAGI. V was pared by 2 bases and J by 4 bases, with 11 bases between. This CDR3 has 15 residues. CDR3 sequence: CASSYGVRPTGELFF. The CDR3 DNA reads as TGTGCCAGCAGTTACGGCGTCAGGCCCACCGGGGAGCTGTTTTTT.

Of note for this clone: The sample holds other DNA sequences that translate to the same CDR3. The chain joins TRBV6-5 to TRBJ1-2; D might be TRBD1 (5 bases). The germline V gene encodes CDR1 MNHEY and CDR2 SVGAGI. CDR3 size: 13 residues. V was trimmed by 0 bases and J by 8 bases, leaving 10 bases between them. CDR3 sequence (DNA): TGTGCCAGCAGTTACTCAGGAGGGGACGGCTACACCTTC. Translated, it gives CASSYSGGDGYTF.

This clone was seen once. V gene TRBV19 combines with J gene TRBJ2-2; a possible D gene is TRBD1 (6 bases). In germline, CDR1 is LNHDA, CDR2 SQIVND (reference sequence). The CDR3 extends over 15 amino acids. Trimming shortened V by 4 bases and J by 5 bases, and 14 bases separated the two germline ends. Written as DNA, the CDR3 is TGTGCCAGTAGTAGGTGGACAGAGGGGACCGGGGAGCTGTTTTTT. Amino acid sequence: CASSRWTEGTGELFF.

The chain carries TRBV13 and TRBJ2-5, with 9 bases matching TRBD1. The germline gives CDR1 PRHDT, CDR2 FYEKMQ (reference sequence). V lost 5 bases to trimming and J lost 4 bases; unmatched junction nucleotides: 17. This CDR3 is 18 amino acids long. The CDR3 sequence is CASSPSANNDRGRETQYF. In DNA, the CDR3 is TGTGCCAGCAGCCCGAGTGCCAATAACGACAGGGGGAGAGAGACCCAGTACTTC.

The chain couples TRBV4-1 to TRBJ2-3, with D perhaps TRBD2 (6 bases). Deletions cut 5 bases from V and 1 base from J, with 22 bases between. Germline-derived CDR1 and CDR2 are MGHRA and YSYEKL. This CDR3 has 18 amino acids. The CDR3 region is CASSYMPLWEEGTDTQYF. CDR3 coding DNA: TGCGCCAGCAGCTACATGCCACTGTGGGAGGAGGGCACAGATACGCAGTATTTT.

The J gene is TRBJ2-3, the V gene TRBV27; D unclear. This CDR3 has 11 amino acids. Trimming pared 2 bases from V and 7 bases from J, leaving 4 bases between. CDR1 is MNHEY and CDR2 is SMNVEV in the germline V gene (reference sequence). The CDR3 sequence: CASSLGNTQYF. The CDR3 nucleotides are TGTGCCAGCAGTTTAGGTAATACGCAGTATTTT.

The chain joins TRBV5-6 to TRBJ2-3; 7 nucleotides align to TRBD1. The CDR3 is 12 amino acids. V trimming: 4 bases; J trimming: 9 bases; junction bases outside the gene matches: 5. The germline CDR1 and CDR2 sequences are SGHDT and YYEEEE. The DNA for the CDR3 is TGTGCCAGCAGCGGTGGGACAGCAACGCAGTATTTT. It is translated as CASSGGTATQYF.